This section outlines one T cell receptor (beta chain) sequence together with its context. This clonotype was found many times. The target of this receptor is not known. Per-nucleotide qualities are absent, and no much larger clonotype sits a single base away. The TCR beta CDR3 regions were amplified from RNA transcripts. The first round of RT-PCR for the TCR CDR3 was performed with the HTBI primer set and the Qiagen OneStep RT-PCR kit. The libraries were constructed in a second round of multiplex PCR and then size-selected and purified. The libraries were sequenced on an Illumina HiSeq2000 using paired-end 100 bp reads. In the authors' own workflow: SOAPnuke was used to process the raw data, removing reads that contained adapters or uncalled bases, had a mean Phred below 15, or lacked an exact match to the constant primer or identifier. High-quality paired reads were merged with COPE v1.2.5, and unique nucleotide sequences were defined as clonotypes. Clonotypes were aligned to IMGT TRBV, TRBD and TRBJ reference segments using MiTCR v1.1. Only V-J combinations with frequency above 0.0001, covering roughly 99% of repertoires, were analysed. A TCS score was defined as the ratio between F50 (clonal expansion) and ExV (chaos), using BLOSUM62-based TCRdist between CDR3 peptides within each V-J. Welch's t-statistics and random forest reduced several hundred V-J features to some 14, which were used in a naive Bayes classifier (R e1071). The public reads were run again by TCRdb, first through fastp at Q25 and then through MiXCR, and only productive beta chains were kept. For every CDR3 protein sequence, its rows merge into one entry that carries the most common genes and DNA. These V and J calls derive from TCRdb rather than the authors' analysis. The sample records 300,000 to 400,000 distinct CDR3 sequences, roughly 15% of which are singletons. Roughly a fifth of the sample rests with the top ten.

The record originates from a study of T cells in Graves' hyperthyroidism and ophthalmopathy (dated by TCRdb to the late 2010s). Regarding the complete study: Peripheral blood samples were taken at initial diagnosis, before any treatment was given. Whether ophthalmopathy could be predicted prospectively was tested in an independent validation cohort made up of 18 to 20 hyperthyroidism patients plus 17 patients who later progressed to ophthalmopathy. TCR V-J signatures able to tell the groups apart were searched for in a discovery cohort of some 97 patients, of whom under 45 had Graves' ophthalmopathy and 57 had stable Graves' hyperthyroidism. The paper reports TCR Vbeta CDR3 sequencing of approximately 140 peripheral blood samples: around 41 ophthalmopathy, under 80 hyperthyroidism and around 17 progressor patients. Once sampling was done, hyperthyroidism patients were given methimazole at a starting dose of 30 mg daily, whereas ophthalmopathy patients were given high-dose intravenous methylprednisolone. In over five Graves' hyperthyroidism patients, the study also compared T-cell repertoires from thyroid tissue with T-cell repertoires from blood. For training and testing, the 100 patients in the discovery cohort were randomly divided in a 7:3 ratio. Paper-wide results and their limitations: A 13 V-J signature model separated ophthalmopathy from stable hyperthyroidism, with roughly 88% sensitivity and approximately 81% specificity in cross-validation and 80%/75% in testing. During validation, the model predicted progression to ophthalmopathy a median of around six months ahead of onset, with around 71% sensitivity and roughly 72% specificity. Most expanded thyroid clonotypes (frequency above 0.001) were also detected in blood, a finding suggesting that blood repertoires may reflect thyroid immune responses. Sample size was not statistically predetermined, and investigators were not blinded to group allocation.

Based on the germline V gene, the CDR1 and CDR2 sequences are SGHTA and FQGTGA. The CDR3 covers 14 residues, taking in both the cysteine and the phenylalanine. Only the CDR3 region is kept as DNA, spanning 42 bases read in frame from base 1. V is pared back by 4 bases and J by 1 base, with 7 bases lying between the germline termini. Moderately to severely active disease, a Clinical Activity Score of at least 3, a NOSPECS grade of at least 4, and a duration under 3 months were present in ophthalmopathy patients. Any patient with an uncontrolled infection, another autoimmune disease, pregnancy or lactation was excluded. Diagnoses were established on the basis of clinical symptoms, serum thyroxine and TRAb, thyroid ultrasound, and orbital computed tomography. PBMCs were isolated from around 10 ml of fresh peripheral blood by Ficoll-Paque density gradient centrifugation. Total RNA was extracted using Trizol reagent, and RNA quality was assessed on an Agilent 2100 Bioanalyzer.

The rearrangement combines TRBV7-3 with TRBJ2-2; a tentative D match to TRBD2 spans 5 bases. The specimen sequenced was blood. This receptor was taken from a woman aged 30 to 39 with Graves' ophthalmopathy. The CDR3 sequence is CASSSSGNTGELFF. In nucleotide form, the sequence is TGTGCCAGCAGCTCAAGCGGGAACACCGGGGAGCTGTTTTTT.